The source of this TCR beta chain is a study of blood T cell repertoires in COVID-19. This CDR3 region has 13 residues. Germline V CDR1 and CDR2: SGHAT, FQNNGV. Between the trimmed V and J ends, which lost 3 bases and 7 bases, there was a span of 10 bases. The assay was immunoSEQ multiplex PCR, and TCRdb's table has in-frame clones only and misses some. The table includes about 310,000 clones, over 85% detected once. This chain joins TRBV11-2 and TRBJ2-1; D uncertain. The sequence was obtained from a woman younger than 45 who had recovered from COVID-19. The sample consisted of PBMCs or T cells enriched from blood (not recorded which). The CDR3 reads CASSLVLGNEQFF. CDR3 nucleotide sequence: TGTGCCAGCAGCTTGGTCCTAGGTAATGAGCAGTTCTTC.